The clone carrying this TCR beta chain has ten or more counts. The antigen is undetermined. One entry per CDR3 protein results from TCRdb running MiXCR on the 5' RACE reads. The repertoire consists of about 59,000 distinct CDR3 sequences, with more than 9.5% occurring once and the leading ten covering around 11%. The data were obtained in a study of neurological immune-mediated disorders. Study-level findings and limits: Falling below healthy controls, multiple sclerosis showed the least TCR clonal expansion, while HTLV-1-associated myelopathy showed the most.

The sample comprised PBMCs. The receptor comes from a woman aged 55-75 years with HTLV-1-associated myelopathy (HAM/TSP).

The CDR3 reads CASSGLDSGSKLFF. The CDR3 DNA reads as TGTGCCAGCAGTGGACTGGACAGTGGGTCAAAACTGTTTTTT. The chain combines TRBV6-1 with TRBJ1-4; perhaps TRBD1 as D (6 bases). Germline values: CDR1 MNHNS, CDR2 SASEGT. This CDR3 contains 14 residues. V shed 4 bases and J shed 10 bases, with 16 bases lying between them.